The clone carrying this TCR beta chain was observed a few times. What it binds is unknown. HTBI primers from iRepertoire and Arm-PCR of CDR3 regions yielded the TCR beta libraries. Each CDR3 protein gets one entry after TCRdb re-called the multiplex PCR reads with MiXCR. Of about 440,000 distinct CDR3 sequences listed, 15% are singletons. Trimming shortened V by 6 bases and J by 13 bases, and 13 bases separated the two germline ends. CDR3 length: 12 amino acids. Germline values: CDR1 SGHVS, CDR2 FNYEAQ. This sample is part of a study of regulatory T cells in long-lasting Graves disease. Findings of the study overall: Small numbers of samples may have cut accuracy.

The time point is: newly diagnosed GD, antithyroid drugs for less than 3 months. RNA isolated from PBMCs was used to make the TCR library. Patients met American Thyroid Association criteria for Graves' disease. With EDTA tubes as the receptacles, around 10 milliliters of peripheral blood were drawn. These data also featured in a second study, about T cells in Graves' hyperthyroidism and ophthalmopathy. That study adds: Median prediction lead before ophthalmopathy onset was around seven months with the model.

Sequencing was performed on peripheral blood mononuclear cells (PBMCs), taken at new diagnosis, from a patient treated with antithyroid drugs. J is TRBJ1-6 and V is TRBV7-6; no clear D. This sequence was found in a woman in her 30s with Graves disease. The CDR3 nucleotides are TGTGCCAGCAGGCAGGACGAGGGCCCCCTCCACTTT. It yields the protein CASRQDEGPLHF.